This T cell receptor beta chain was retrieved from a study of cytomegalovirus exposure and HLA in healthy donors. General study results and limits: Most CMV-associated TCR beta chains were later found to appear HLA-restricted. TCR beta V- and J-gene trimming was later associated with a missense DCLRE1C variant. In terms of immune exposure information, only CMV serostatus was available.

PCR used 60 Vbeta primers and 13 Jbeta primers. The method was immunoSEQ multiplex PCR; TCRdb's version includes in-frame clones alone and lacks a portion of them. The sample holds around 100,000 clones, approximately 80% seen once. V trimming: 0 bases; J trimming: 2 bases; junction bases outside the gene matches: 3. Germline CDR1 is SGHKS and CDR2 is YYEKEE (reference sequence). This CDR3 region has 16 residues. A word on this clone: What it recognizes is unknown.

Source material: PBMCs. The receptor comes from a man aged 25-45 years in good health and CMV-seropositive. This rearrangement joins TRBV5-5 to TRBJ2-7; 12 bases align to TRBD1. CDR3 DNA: TGTGCCAGCAGCTTGGTGGGGGACAGGGGGCCCTACGAGCAGTACTTC. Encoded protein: CASSLVGDRGPYEQYF. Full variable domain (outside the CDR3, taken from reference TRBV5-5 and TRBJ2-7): DAGVTQSPTHLIKTRGQQVTLRCSPISGHKSVSWYQQVLGQGPQFIFQYYEKEERGRGNFPDRFSARQFPNYSSELNVNALLLGDSALYLCASSLVGDRGPYEQYFGPGTRLTVT.